Shown below are 31 T cell receptor beta chains from a single sample sequenced in a study of CD8+ T cells in alopecia areata. Following RNA extraction, reverse transcription yielded cDNA that acted as the sequencing template. The table came from immunoSEQ multiplex PCR; TCRdb's copy has only in-frame clones and leaves some out. The table lists under 200,000 clones, approximately 57% of them singletons, with over 12% in the top ten. The treatment here: oral pan-JAK inhibitor, 5-10 mg twice daily. The sample was CD4+ T cells sorted from blood, taken at week 24, from a patient treated with tofacitinib. The receptor set was obtained from a human donor with alopecia areata.

V gene TRBV6-1 combines with J gene TRBJ1-6; D perhaps matches TRBD1 (5 bases). CDR3 length: 12 residues. Trimming took 6 bases from V and 8 from J, leaving 8 bases between them. Germline lookup yields CDR1 MNHNS and CDR2 SASEGT. The DNA of the CDR3 is TGTGCCAGCAGAATAGGGGATTCACCCCTCCACTTT. This encodes CASRIGDSPLHF.

This sequence joins TRBV6-1 and TRBJ1-5, with 7 nucleotides matching TRBD1. V lost 3 bases, J lost 3 bases, and 5 bases stayed unmatched. This CDR3 comprises 15 residues. CDR1 is MNHNS, CDR2 SASEGT, per germline. CDR3 region: CASSDPGQPNQPQHF. The CDR3 bases are TGTGCCAGCAGTGATCCGGGACAGCCCAATCAGCCCCAGCATTTT.

This chain joins TRBV29-1 and TRBJ2-3; 9 nucleotides align to TRBD2. Germline V gene data show CDR1 as SQVTM and CDR2 as ANQGSEA. The CDR3 runs to 13 residues. The V gene end was trimmed by 5 bases and the J gene end by 4 bases; junction bases not matched to a gene: 4. The CDR3 bases are TGCAGCGTTCGAGGACTAGCGCCAGATACGCAGTATTTT. Amino acid sequence: CSVRGLAPDTQYF.

The J gene is TRBJ2-3, the V gene TRBV10-3, with D unclear. Germline CDR1 ENHRY, CDR2 SYGVKD. The V end lost 4 bases, the J end lost 2 bases, and 4 bases lay between the germline ends. The CDR3 has 12 residues. The CDR3 loop reads CAISGTTDTQYF. DNA of the CDR3: TGTGCCATCAGTGGTACCACAGATACGCAGTATTTT.

This clone occurred a few times. V usage is TRBV10-2 and J usage is TRBJ2-3, with D tentatively TRBD2 (5 bases). The CDR3 has 15 residues. V shed 6 bases and J shed 0 bases, with 13 bases lying between them. CDR1 and CDR2 (germline): WSHSY, SAAADI. CDR3: CASRVSGPSTDTQYF. The CDR3 bases are TGCGCCAGCAGGGTGAGCGGTCCTAGCACAGATACGCAGTATTTT.

The chain combines TRBV6-5 with TRBJ2-2, with 7 bases aligning to TRBD1. CDR1 and CDR2 (germline): MNHEY, SVGAGI. The CDR3 has 15 amino acids. V trimming: 6 bases; J trimming: 0 bases; junction bases outside the gene matches: 4. This CDR3 is CASRTGTANTGELFF. The CDR3 DNA reads as TGTGCCAGCAGGACCGGGACAGCGAACACCGGGGAGCTGTTTTTT.

This clone was recorded once. The rearrangement joins TRBV30 to TRBJ2-1; 8 nucleotides match TRBD2. The CDR3 covers 15 residues. The V and J ends lost 2 bases and 9 bases, in that order; junction bases with no gene match: 12. Germline-derived CDR1 and CDR2 are GTSNPN and SVGIG (reference sequence). CDR3 nucleotides: TGTGCCTGGAGTTCGTTACGGGGGGGCCCAAGTGAGCAGTTCTTC. Its protein product is CAWSSLRGGPSEQFF. The complete variable domain, with remaining parts taken from reference TRBV30 and TRBJ2-1, reads SQTIHQWPATLVQPVGSPLSLECTVEGTSNPNLYWYRQAAGRGLQLLFYSVGIGQISSEVPQNLSASRPQDRQFILSSKKLLLSDSGFYLCAWSSLRGGPSEQFFGPGTRLTVL.

The V call is TRBV27, the J call TRBJ2-2; D call uncertain. Germline V CDR1 and CDR2: MNHEY, SMNVEV (reference sequence). V was trimmed by 3 bases and J by 6 bases, leaving 11 bases between them. The CDR3 has 14 amino acids. DNA of the CDR3: TGTGCCAGCAGTTTGTATGGAGACGCCGGGGAGCTGTTTTTT. This codes for CASSLYGDAGELFF.

This clone has a handful of counts. The genes are TRBV5-1 and TRBJ2-5, with a weak D call TRBD1 (5 bases). The CDR3 runs to 14 residues. Germline V gene lookup returns CDR1 SGHRS and CDR2 YFSETQ. The V and J ends lost 4 bases and 2 bases respectively, with 12 bases between them. The CDR3 reads CASSEQTAQETQYF. CDR3 bases: TGCGCCAGCAGCGAGCAGACAGCGCAAGAGACCCAGTACTTC.

The CDR3 DNA reads as TGCAGCGTCATACAGGGCTATGGCTACACCTTC. Translated: CSVIQGYGYTF. The V and J genes are TRBV29-1 and TRBJ1-2; perhaps TRBD1 as D (6 bases). There are 11 residues in the CDR3. The V and J ends lost 6 bases and 4 bases respectively, with 9 bases between them. CDR1 is SQVTM and CDR2 is ANQGSEA in the germline V gene.

This clone turned up a few times. The CDR3 nucleotides read TGCAGCGTTGGGCCGGGGGGAACTCGCACAGATACGCAGTATTTT. Translated: CSVGPGGTRTDTQYF. The rearrangement joins TRBV29-1 to TRBJ2-3, with 7 bases identical to TRBD2. Losses at the gene ends were 4 bases for V and 1 base for J; bases not matched to a gene: 8. This CDR3 spans 15 amino acids. From germline, CDR1 is SQVTM and CDR2 ANQGSEA.

The chain links TRBV27 to TRBJ1-4; D remains ambiguous. The CDR3 sequence is 14 residues long. Germline assignment: CDR1 MNHEY and CDR2 SMNVEV (reference sequence). With 2 bases removed from V and 6 bases from J, the gap between germline ends came to 10 bases. The CDR3 DNA follows: TGTGCCAGCAGTTTAGGAGGACGGTATGAAAAACTGTTTTTT. It translates to CASSLGGRYEKLFF.

The chain has TRBV30 and TRBJ2-4; 7 nucleotides align to TRBD2. Per germline, CDR1 GTSNPN and CDR2 SVGIG (reference sequence). This CDR3 contains 16 residues. The J segment lost 2 bases and the V segment lost 5 bases, leaving 12 bases of the junction unmatched. The CDR3 DNA reads as TGTGCCTGGGGAGGAGGACTAGAGGGACCCAAAAACATTCAGTACTTC. Protein sequence: CAWGGGLEGPKNIQYF.

V usage is TRBV30 and J usage is TRBJ2-5; 10 bases fit TRBD2. The CDR3 runs 15 residues. V was pared by 3 bases and J by 2 bases, with 6 bases of the junction left unmatched. CDR1 and CDR2 (germline): GTSNPN, SVGIG (reference sequence). This CDR3 is CAWSEGLAEQETQYF. CDR3 nucleotides: TGTGCCTGGAGCGAAGGACTAGCGGAGCAAGAGACCCAGTACTTC.

The chain links TRBV10-2 to TRBJ2-5, with a possible D match to TRBD1 (5 bases). The CDR3 covers 12 residues. The V gene's germline CDR1 is WSHSY and CDR2 SAAADI. V shed 7 bases and J shed 5 bases, with 11 bases lying between them. As DNA, the CDR3 is TGCGCCAGCATGGACCCAGGGGAGACCCAGTACTTC. Translated: CASMDPGETQYF.

This clone occurred many times. V is TRBV7-2 and J is TRBJ2-3; D is undetermined. The CDR3 sequence is 15 residues long. Trimming cost V 5 bases and J 0 bases, with 12 bases left between them. CDR1 SGHTA and CDR2 FQGNSA come from the germline V gene. CDR3 nucleotide sequence: TGTGCCAGCAGCGCGGTAGAGTCTAGCACAGATACGCAGTATTTT. It specifies CASSAVESSTDTQYF.

This rearrangement joins TRBV6-5 to TRBJ2-7; perhaps TRBD2 as D (5 bases). Germline V gene lookup returns CDR1 MNHEY and CDR2 SVGAGI. Trimming left V 6 bases short and J 7 bases short, with 10 bases between. This CDR3 region has 11 residues. The CDR3 protein is CASRETGEQYF. The CDR3, as DNA: TGTGCCAGCAGGGAGACGGGAGAGCAGTACTTC.

The sample holds a few counts of this clone. The chain recombines TRBV29-1 with TRBJ2-6; D is uncertain. Germline V gene lookup returns CDR1 SQVTM and CDR2 ANQGSEA. This CDR3 has 13 amino acids. V was trimmed by 6 bases and J by 4 bases, leaving 10 bases between them. The CDR3 reads CSVSDVGANVLTF. In DNA form, the CDR3 reads TGCAGCGTCTCGGACGTGGGGGCCAACGTCCTGACTTTC.

V is TRBV25-1 and J is TRBJ1-2; D ambiguous. Germline CDR1 reads MGHDK; CDR2 reads SYGVNS. CDR3 length: 11 amino acids. Trimming removed 6 bases at V and 4 bases at J, with 6 bases between. In DNA, the CDR3 is TGTGCCAGCAGCCTACTCTATGGCTACACCTTC. As protein: CASSLLYGYTF.

This clone was detected only a few times. V and J are TRBV5-5 and TRBJ2-7, with 9 bases fitting TRBD1. Losses at the gene ends were 0 bases for V and 2 bases for J; bases not matched to a gene: 0. Per germline, CDR1 SGHKS and CDR2 YYEKEE (reference sequence). The CDR3 loop spans 14 amino acids. The CDR3 protein is CASSLGTGAYEQYF. CDR3 bases: TGTGCCAGCAGCTTGGGGACAGGGGCCTACGAGCAGTACTTC. Combining the CDR3 with reference TRBV5-5 and TRBJ2-7 gives the whole variable domain DAGVTQSPTHLIKTRGQQVTLRCSPISGHKSVSWYQQVLGQGPQFIFQYYEKEERGRGNFPDRFSARQFPNYSSELNVNALLLGDSALYLCASSLGTGAYEQYFGPGTRLTVT.

The V and J genes are TRBV5-1 and TRBJ1-2, with unresolved D. The germline CDR1 and CDR2 sequences are SGHRS and YFSETQ. The CDR3 sequence is 15 residues long. V lost 0 bases and J 4 bases, leaving 13 bases between the germline ends. CDR3 in DNA: TGCGCCAGCAGCTTGGCCAGCCAGGCTACCTATGGCTACACCTTC. Translating it yields CASSLASQATYGYTF.

The chain has TRBV5-1 and TRBJ1-3; D remains unclear. CDR1 and CDR2 from the germline V gene are SGHRS and YFSETQ. The CDR3 sequence is 14 residues long. Between the trimmed V and J ends, which lost 4 bases and 2 bases, there was a span of 10 bases. The CDR3 sequence is CASSPERPGNTIYF. DNA of the CDR3: TGCGCCAGCAGCCCGGAGCGGCCTGGAAACACCATATATTTT. The variable domain in full, with the rest retrieved from reference TRBV5-1 and TRBJ1-3, is KAGVTQTPRYLIKTRGQQVTLSCSPISGHRSVSWYQQTPGQGLQFLFEYFSETQRNKGNFPGRFSGRQFSNSRSEMNVSTLELGDSALYLCASSPERPGNTIYFGEGSWLTVV.

The genes are TRBV29-1 and TRBJ1-5; D remains ambiguous. The CDR3 length is 12 residues. Germline assignment: CDR1 SQVTM and CDR2 ANQGSEA. V dropped 4 bases and J dropped 6 bases, with 10 bases sitting between them. The CDR3 region is CSVGREGQPQHF. Written as DNA, the CDR3 is TGCAGCGTTGGAAGAGAGGGTCAGCCCCAGCATTTT.

This clone was seen more than once but under ten times. J is TRBJ2-6 and V is TRBV23-1; no reliable D call. TRBV23-1 is an open reading frame whose function is uncertain. The CDR3 is 16 amino acids. Trimming removed 4 bases at V and 1 base at J, with 11 bases between. The CDR3 here is CASSLRKTSGANVLTF. The CDR3 bases are TGCGCCAGCAGTCTGAGAAAGACTTCTGGGGCCAACGTCCTGACTTTC.

The chain recombines TRBV10-3 with TRBJ2-6, with 10 bases fitting TRBD1. Germline loops: CDR1 ENHRY, CDR2 SYGVKD. Unmatched junction bases numbered 12, after V lost 6 bases and J lost 1 base. This CDR3 comprises 19 residues. Here the CDR3 DNA reads TGTGCCATCAGGGATTCCGGGGACAGGGGATATTCTGGGGCCAACGTCCTGACTTTC. It yields the protein CAIRDSGDRGYSGANVLTF.

This clone was observed a few times. J is TRBJ1-1 and V is TRBV10-2; D is possibly TRBD1 (6 bases). The CDR3 has 13 amino acids. Germline V lookup: CDR1 WSHSY, CDR2 SAAADI. The V and J ends lost 6 bases and 4 bases respectively, with 12 bases between them. CDR3: CASRYRVTTEAFF. Here the CDR3 DNA reads TGCGCCAGCAGATACAGGGTTACCACTGAAGCTTTCTTT.

A few counts support this clone. The chain couples TRBV4-2 to TRBJ2-5, with D perhaps given as TRBD1 or TRBD2 (5 bases each). Looked up from germline, CDR1 is LGHNA and CDR2 is YNFKEQ. This CDR3 has 14 amino acids. Trimming shortened V by 0 bases and J by 4 bases, and 9 bases separated the two germline ends. The CDR3 DNA sequence: TGTGCCAGCAGCCAAGATTCGGGGCGAGAGACCCAGTACTTC. Translating it yields CASSQDSGRETQYF.

In the case of this clone: At one of its ends the junction is not consistent with the germline gene, which may arise from a read error. The chain recombines TRBV5-1 with TRBJ2-5; D not resolved. The CDR3 contains 16 residues. Looked up from germline, CDR1 is SGHRS and CDR2 is YFSETQ. CDR3 amino acids: CASSFTRMGLQGTQYF. The DNA of the CDR3 is TGCGCCAGCAGCTTCACCCGGATGGGCCTCCAAGGGACCCAGTACTTC.

J is TRBJ2-1 and V is TRBV30; the D gene could be TRBD1 or TRBD2 (5 bases each). CDR1 and CDR2 (germline): GTSNPN, SVGIG (reference sequence). V lost 1 base, J lost 8 bases, and 15 bases lay in between. The CDR3 length is 14 residues. CDR3 protein: CAWSGGTERHEQFF. The CDR3 coding sequence is TGTGCCTGGAGTGGAGGGACGGAGAGGCATGAGCAGTTCTTC.

CDR3 coding DNA: TGTGCCAGCAGCTTAGCCGCGGCAGGCCTTTACGAGCAGTACTTC. This codes for CASSLAAAGLYEQYF. The rearrangement uses TRBV7-8 and TRBJ2-7; no clear D gene. From germline, CDR1 is SGHVS and CDR2 FQNEAQ. V was cut by 0 bases and J by 4 bases, with 13 bases left in between. The CDR3 loop spans 15 amino acids. Together with reference TRBV7-8 and TRBJ2-7, the CDR3 gives the full variable domain: GAGVSQSPRYKVAKRGQDVALRCDPISGHVSLFWYQQALGQGPEFLTYFQNEAQLDKSGLPSDRFFAERPEGSVSTLKIQRTQQEDSAVYLCASSLAAAGLYEQYFGPGTRLTVT.

The genes are TRBV30 and TRBJ1-2; no clear D. Per the germline V gene, CDR1 is GTSNPN and CDR2 is SVGIG (reference sequence). V was trimmed by 2 bases and J by 2 bases, leaving 9 bases between them. The length of the CDR3 is 13 residues. The CDR3 nucleotides are TGTGCCTGGAGTAGTAGGAGAAACTATGGCTACACCTTC. Its protein product is CAWSSRRNYGYTF.